The rows below give T cell receptor beta chains drawn from one sample of a study of OX40 agonist ivuxolimab in advanced cancers. Here immunoSEQ multiplex PCR was the method, and the copy in TCRdb shows in-frame clones only, minus some. Here the sample spans more than 60,000 clones, 60% to 80% being singletons. Sample: CD4+ or CD8+ T cells sorted from blood, taken in a trial of the OX40 agonist ivuxolimab. All receptors come from an adult with an advanced solid tumor such as melanoma, head and neck, liver or kidney cancer. Each CDR3 is given with its conserved first and last residue. Fields, in order: V gene, D gene, J gene, clone size, CDR3 protein, CDR3 DNA. D genes are given only for firm matches. Where a row states a size, it is once, few, many or the class of an expanded clone; other rows omit it.

v_call: TRBV6-6; d_call: TRBD2; j_call: TRBJ2-1; clone_size: -; cdr3_aa: CASSVTSGSEQFF; cdr3_nt: TGTGCCAGCAGTGTGACTAGCGGAAGTGAGCAGTTCTTC
v_call: TRBV9; d_call: TRBD1; j_call: TRBJ2-2; clone_size: -; cdr3_aa: CASSRQGQPNTGELFF; cdr3_nt: TGTGCCAGCAGCCGACAGGGACAGCCGAACACCGGGGAGCTGTTTTTT
v_call: TRBV10-3; d_call: -; j_call: TRBJ1-1; clone_size: -; cdr3_aa: CAISVGSGGNTEAFF; cdr3_nt: TGTGCCATCAGTGTCGGTTCGGGGGGGAACACTGAAGCTTTCTTT
v_call: TRBV6-1; d_call: TRBD1; j_call: TRBJ1-5; clone_size: -; cdr3_aa: CASSERVGGWNQPQHF; cdr3_nt: TGTGCCAGCAGTGAAAGGGTAGGGGGCTGGAATCAGCCCCAGCATTTT
v_call: TRBV10-1; d_call: -; j_call: TRBJ2-3; clone_size: -; cdr3_aa: CASSDTGSGTDTQYF; cdr3_nt: TGCGCCAGCAGTGACACTGGGTCAGGCACAGATACGCAGTATTTT
v_call: TRBV10-3; d_call: TRBD2; j_call: TRBJ2-2; clone_size: -; cdr3_aa: CAIRGTSGTGELFF; cdr3_nt: TGTGCCATCAGGGGGACTAGCGGGACCGGGGAGCTGTTTTTT
v_call: TRBV15; d_call: -; j_call: TRBJ2-4; clone_size: -; cdr3_aa: CATSRPPEGLADF; cdr3_nt: TGTGCCACCAGCAGACCGCCGGAGGGTCTGGCGGACTTC
v_call: TRBV5-1; d_call: -; j_call: TRBJ1-5; clone_size: -; cdr3_aa: CASSLGEYQPQHF; cdr3_nt: TGCGCCAGCAGCTTAGGGGAATATCAGCCCCAGCATTTT
v_call: TRBV18; d_call: -; j_call: TRBJ1-4; clone_size: -; cdr3_aa: CASSPGAGVYEKLFF; cdr3_nt: TGTGCCAGCTCACCAGGTGCGGGGGTTTATGAAAAACTGTTTTTT
v_call: TRBV30; d_call: TRBD2; j_call: TRBJ2-3; clone_size: -; cdr3_aa: CAWSGKAGGEGTQYF; cdr3_nt: TGTGCCTGGAGCGGAAAGGCGGGAGGAGAGGGTACGCAGTATTTT
v_call: TRBV19; d_call: -; j_call: TRBJ2-1; clone_size: once; cdr3_aa: CASNQARGTLNEQFF; cdr3_nt: TGTGCCAGTAATCAGGCGAGGGGCACCCTGAATGAGCAGTTCTTC
v_call: TRBV28; d_call: -; j_call: TRBJ2-1; clone_size: -; cdr3_aa: CASSLGLLARYNEQFF; cdr3_nt: TGTGCCAGCAGTTTGGGTTTGCTAGCGCGGTACAATGAGCAGTTCTTC
v_call: TRBV5-1; d_call: -; j_call: TRBJ2-2; clone_size: -; cdr3_aa: CASSLSPTGELFF; cdr3_nt: TGCGCCAGCAGCTTGAGCCCCACCGGGGAGCTGTTTTTT
v_call: TRBV6-1; d_call: -; j_call: TRBJ2-7; clone_size: -; cdr3_aa: CASREGVLEQYF; cdr3_nt: TGTGCCAGCAGGGAGGGAGTACTCGAGCAGTACTTC
v_call: TRBV28; d_call: -; j_call: TRBJ1-5; clone_size: -; cdr3_aa: CATLGPFRDGRNQPQHF; cdr3_nt: TGTGCCACTCTCGGACCCTTCCGGGACGGCCGCAATCAGCCCCAGCATTTT
v_call: TRBV28; d_call: -; j_call: TRBJ2-4; clone_size: -; cdr3_aa: CASSLQVRAKNIQYF; cdr3_nt: TGTGCCAGCAGTTTACAGGTTAGGGCCAAAAACATTCAGTACTTC
v_call: TRBV7-3; d_call: -; j_call: TRBJ2-2; clone_size: -; cdr3_aa: CASSTDGTASGTGELFF; cdr3_nt: TGTGCCAGCAGCACGGACGGGACTGCCTCAGGAACCGGGGAGCTGTTTTTT
v_call: TRBV6-1; d_call: -; j_call: TRBJ1-5; clone_size: few; cdr3_aa: CASRRDSNQPQHF; cdr3_nt: TGTGCCAGCAGACGCGACAGCAATCAGCCCCAGCATTTT
v_call: TRBV30; d_call: -; j_call: TRBJ2-5; clone_size: -; cdr3_aa: CAWMVAETQYF; cdr3_nt: TGTGCCTGGATGGTGGCAGAGACCCAGTACTTC
v_call: TRBV28; d_call: -; j_call: TRBJ1-2; clone_size: -; cdr3_aa: CASSLVNYGYTF; cdr3_nt: TGTGCCAGCAGCCTCGTTAACTATGGCTACACCTTC
v_call: TRBV19; d_call: -; j_call: TRBJ2-5; clone_size: once; cdr3_aa: CATIWGGAQYF; cdr3_nt: TGTGCCACCATCTGGGGCGGGGCCCAGTACTTC